The source of this T cell receptor (beta chain) is a study of CXCR3-negative and CXCR3-positive naive CD8 T cells. The libraries of TRB cDNA were constructed through 5' RACE using UMI labels. TCRdb processed the 5' RACE reads again and assigns one entry to each CDR3 protein, with no DNA. The sample table includes 130,000 or so distinct CDR3 sequences. The length of the CDR3 is 12 residues. The receptor was isolated from a human donor in good health. Some clones in this sample may be carry-over from other donors' samples. The sample was naive CXCR3- CD8+ T cells from blood. Subset noted: CD45RO-CCR7+CD27+CD95- naive CD8+ T cells lacking CXCR3 (TNR3-). The chain uses TRBV21-1 and TRBJ2-7. TRBV21-1 is flagged as a pseudogene. CDR3 amino acids: CASSEPAGEQYF.